The 25 T cell receptor beta chains reported below all come from one sample, sequenced in a study of blood T cells in healthy people across ages. Combining a sample-barcoded 5' primer with a J-beta primer mix, a second PCR ran for roughly 6 to 12 cycles. TCRdb recomputed calls from the 5' RACE reads with MiXCR, one row per CDR3 protein. The sample records hundreds of thousands of distinct CDR3 sequences, approximately 49% being singletons. The sequencing sample was made of blood. The receptors were gathered from a woman in her sixties or seventies in good health.

The genes are TRBV20-1 and TRBJ2-7; 7 nucleotides align to TRBD2. The CDR3 totals 17 residues. V dropped 1 base and J dropped 3; count of bases not matched to a gene: 15. The germline V gene has CDR1 DFQATT and CDR2 SNEGSKA (reference sequence). CDR3 DNA: TGCAGTGCTAGAGGTCAGCGAGGACTAGGGAAGTTCTACGAGCAGTACTTC. Its translation: CSARGQRGLGKFYEQYF.

Note on this clonotype: A single base separates this from a much larger clone, so it may be a read error. The chain carries TRBV20-1 and TRBJ2-5; 10 bases line up with TRBD2. The CDR3 is made up of 15 amino acids. The J segment lost 11 bases and the V segment lost 3 bases, leaving 15 bases of the junction unmatched. Germline V gene data show CDR1 as DFQATT and CDR2 as SNEGSKA (reference sequence). The CDR3 DNA reads TGCAGTGCTAGCACTACTAGCGGGAATATCGGTGAGCAGTACTTC. Its translation: CSASTTSGNIGEQYF.

This chain joins TRBV4-1 and TRBJ1-4; D not certain. The CDR3 has 15 amino acids. The V gene's germline CDR1 is MGHRA and CDR2 YSYEKL. V shed 0 bases and J shed 5 bases, with 10 bases lying between them. CDR3 sequence reads: CASSQEHSPNEKLFF. The DNA of the CDR3 is TGCGCCAGCAGCCAAGAACACAGTCCGAATGAAAAACTGTTTTTT.

The chain carries TRBV20-1 and TRBJ1-5, with a possible D match to TRBD1 (6 bases). Germline loops: CDR1 DFQATT, CDR2 SNEGSKA (reference sequence). The V end lost 3 bases, the J end lost 7 bases, and 16 bases lay between the germline ends. The CDR3 spans 14 residues. Here the CDR3 DNA reads TGCAGTGCTAGGGACAGCGACCGGGGACAGCCCCAGCATTTT. Protein: CSARDSDRGQPQHF.

The chain carries TRBV3-1 and TRBJ1-1, with D perhaps TRBD1 (6 bases). Germline assignment: CDR1 LGHDT and CDR2 YNNKEL (reference sequence). V shed 4 bases and J shed 5 bases, with 14 bases lying between them. The CDR3 consists of 14 residues. The CDR3 nucleotides read TGTGCCAGCAGCCCGCAGGGGTTCAGGACTGAAGCTTTCTTT. Amino acids: CASSPQGFRTEAFF.

This clonotype was picked up a small number of times. The rearrangement uses TRBV20-1 and TRBJ2-5; no clear D gene. The V and J ends lost 3 bases and 2 bases respectively, with 7 bases between them. This CDR3 is built from 12 residues. Looked up from germline, CDR1 is DFQATT and CDR2 is SNEGSKA (reference sequence). The CDR3 nucleotides read TGCAGTGCTAGGTCCAGGCAAGAGACCCAGTACTTC. Translated, it gives CSARSRQETQYF.

The V gene is TRBV7-2, the J gene TRBJ1-6, with D unresolved. Trimming shortened V by 1 base and J by 5 bases, and 12 bases separated the two germline ends. Germline V gene sequence: CDR1 SGHTA, CDR2 FQGNSA. The length of the CDR3 is 16 residues. In nucleotides, the CDR3 is TGTGCCAGCAGCTTAGGGATGGAGCGAGATAATTCACCCCTCCACTTT. Protein product: CASSLGMERDNSPLHF.

This clonotype turned up a few times. The genes are TRBV20-1 and TRBJ2-3; a possible D gene is TRBD2 (6 bases). Trimming left V 3 bases short and J 6 bases short, with 13 bases between. The V gene's germline CDR1 is DFQATT and CDR2 SNEGSKA (reference sequence). The CDR3 is made up of 13 amino acids. Written as DNA, the CDR3 is TGCAGTGCTAGCGGGACTTCCAAGGATACGCAGTATTTT. As protein: CSASGTSKDTQYF.

V gene TRBV7-3 combines with J gene TRBJ2-3; D may be TRBD2 (5 bases). Per the germline V gene, CDR1 is SGHTA and CDR2 is FQGTGA. Trimming took off 5 bases at V and 4 bases at J, with 13 bases between the two ends. This CDR3 is 14 amino acids long. The CDR3 bases are TGTGCCAGCAGCCCTAGATTGGGAGCAGATACGCAGTATTTT. Residues: CASSPRLGADTQYF.

This chain joins TRBV12-3 or TRBV12-4 and TRBJ1-1; TRBD1 matches 7 bases. Trimming cost V 7 bases and J 4 bases; bases outside gene matches: 9. This CDR3 is 14 amino acids long. In DNA, the CDR3 is TGTGCCAGCAAGACAGGGCCCTTTGGCACTGAAGCTTTCTTT. It yields the protein CASKTGPFGTEAFF.

CDR3 protein: CASSSPTGGQPQHF. The CDR3 DNA reads TGTGCCAGCAGTTCACCGACAGGGGGCCAGCCCCAGCATTTT. The chain recombines TRBV27 with TRBJ1-5; 10 bases align to TRBD1. V was clipped by 4 bases and J by 7 bases; unmatched bases: 4. The CDR3 loop spans 14 amino acids. CDR1 is MNHEY and CDR2 is SMNVEV in the germline V gene (reference sequence).

The chain carries TRBV4-3 and TRBJ2-1, with 14 positions matching TRBD2. V lost 0 bases, J lost 7 bases, and 11 bases stayed unmatched. This CDR3 is built from 19 residues. Germline lookup yields CDR1 LGHNA and CDR2 YSLEER. CDR3 region: CASSQDPLPGLAGVNEQFF. The CDR3 DNA reads as TGCGCCAGCAGCCAAGACCCACTACCGGGACTAGCGGGAGTAAATGAGCAGTTCTTC.

The chain couples TRBV4-2 to TRBJ2-4; D unresolved. The CDR3 contains 16 residues. Per germline, CDR1 LGHNA and CDR2 YNFKEQ. V gave up 1 base and J gave up 0 bases, with 10 bases separating them. CDR3 residues: CASSQAAGPAKNIQYF. The DNA of the CDR3 is TGTGCCAGCAGCCAAGCGGCAGGCCCAGCCAAAAACATTCAGTACTTC.

This clonotype was counted a few times. The chain employs TRBV9 and TRBJ1-2; unclear D gene. This CDR3 region has 14 residues. CDR1 SGDLS and CDR2 YYNGEE come from the germline V gene. Trimming pared 0 bases from V and 4 bases from J, leaving 10 bases between. The CDR3 DNA reads as TGTGCCAGCAGCGTAGATCCAGCTTCCTATGGCTACACCTTC. Protein product: CASSVDPASYGYTF.

The rearrangement links TRBV20-1 to TRBJ1-5; 9 nucleotides match TRBD1. The CDR3 is 13 amino acids. Germline V CDR1 and CDR2: DFQATT, SNEGSKA (reference sequence). With 5 bases clipped from V and 6 bases from J, the junction kept 5 bases outside the gene matches. The CDR3 DNA reads TGCAGTGCTGGGGACAGGGCGGGTCAGCCCCAGCATTTT. Translation gives CSAGDRAGQPQHF.

This clonotype was seen a handful of times. The V gene is TRBV6-2 or TRBV6-3, the J gene TRBJ2-5; D is possibly TRBD1 (6 bases). V shed 3 bases and J shed 4 bases, with 12 bases lying between them. The CDR3 runs 14 residues. Germline V gene sequence: CDR1 MNHEY, CDR2 SVGEGT. In DNA form, the CDR3 reads TGTGCCAGCAGTTATTGGGGGCCCAGAGAGACCCAGTACTTC. It specifies CASSYWGPRETQYF.

The rearrangement joins TRBV3-1 to TRBJ2-2; no definite D call. The CDR3 covers 12 residues. Germline CDR1 LGHDT, CDR2 YNNKEL (reference sequence). Trimming cost V 6 bases and J 1 base, with 3 bases left between them. The CDR3 here is CASRQNTGELFF. CDR3 in DNA: TGTGCCAGCAGACAGAACACCGGGGAGCTGTTTTTT.

On this clonotype: At one end the junction does not follow the germline gene, possibly because of a read error. The rearrangement uses TRBV20-1 and TRBJ2-4; no clear D. The J call is doubtful: the DNA matches TRBJ2-7 better. This CDR3 comprises 12 residues. Germline loops: CDR1 DFQATT, CDR2 SNEGSKA (reference sequence). The CDR3 is CRAPDRYYEQYF. As DNA, the CDR3 is TGCCGTGCACCCGACCGCTACTACGAGCAGTACTTC.

The chain joins TRBV5-1 to TRBJ2-3; D is undetermined. Trimming shortened V by 0 bases and J by 6 bases, and 8 bases separated the two germline ends. Germline V CDR1 and CDR2: SGHRS, YFSETQ. The CDR3 loop spans 13 amino acids. CDR3 nucleotide sequence: TGCGCCAGCAGCTTGGGGCGCCCCGATACGCAGTATTTT. Translated, it gives CASSLGRPDTQYF.

The genes are TRBV5-1 and TRBJ2-1; D is perhaps TRBD1 (5 bases). Trimming left V 5 bases short and J 7 bases short, with 10 bases between. CDR1 is SGHRS and CDR2 is YFSETQ in the germline V gene. The CDR3 totals 12 residues. DNA for the CDR3: TGCGCCAGCAGGAGCAGGACAAATGAGCAGTTCTTC. It specifies CASRSRTNEQFF. Together with reference TRBV5-1 and TRBJ2-1, the CDR3 gives the full variable domain: KAGVTQTPRYLIKTRGQQVTLSCSPISGHRSVSWYQQTPGQGLQFLFEYFSETQRNKGNFPGRFSGRQFSNSRSEMNVSTLELGDSALYLCASRSRTNEQFFGPGTRLTVL.

This clonotype was found a few times. The chain carries TRBV6-1 and TRBJ2-5, with D unclear. Germline CDR1 MNHNS, CDR2 SASEGT. The CDR3 has 14 amino acids. V shed 1 base and J shed 2 bases, with 8 bases lying between them. The CDR3 region is CASSEGTAQETQYF. Written as DNA, the CDR3 is TGTGCCAGCAGTGAAGGTACAGCGCAAGAGACCCAGTACTTC.

CDR3 coding DNA: TGTGCCAGCAGCCATCGGGGGATGGGAGGCTACACCTTC. This encodes CASSHRGMGGYTF. The rearrangement uses TRBV3-1 and TRBJ1-2; D might be TRBD1 (5 bases). V was trimmed by 3 bases and J by 8 bases, leaving 13 bases between them. This CDR3 has 13 residues. Germline V gene lookup returns CDR1 LGHDT and CDR2 YNNKEL (reference sequence).

V and J are TRBV15 and TRBJ2-2; 7 bases are a match to TRBD1. With 0 bases clipped from V and 5 bases from J, the junction kept 6 bases outside the gene matches. Per the germline V gene, CDR1 is LNHNV and CDR2 is YYDKDF (reference sequence). This CDR3 is built from 16 residues. The chain's CDR3 is CATSRDRGGKTGELFF. Here the CDR3 DNA reads TGTGCCACCAGCAGAGATCGAGGGGGCAAAACCGGGGAGCTGTTTTTT.

V and J are TRBV20-1 and TRBJ2-1; D uncertain. The V gene's germline CDR1 is DFQATT and CDR2 SNEGSKA (reference sequence). The CDR3 runs to 10 residues. With 4 bases removed from V and 5 bases from J, the gap between germline ends came to 3 bases. The DNA for the CDR3 is TGCAGTGCTAAAGACAATGAGCAGTTCTTC. The encoded protein is CSAKDNEQFF.

J is TRBJ1-5 and V is TRBV5-1; TRBD1 is a possible D gene (6 bases). This CDR3 contains 15 residues. CDR1 is SGHRS and CDR2 is YFSETQ in the germline V gene. V was clipped by 4 bases and J by 6 bases, with 17 bases between them. In DNA form, the CDR3 reads TGCGCCAGCAGCCCTACTGCAGGGGCCGGTCAGCCCCAGCATTTT. Encoded protein: CASSPTAGAGQPQHF.